The 14 T cell receptor beta chains below were found in one sample sequenced in a study of regulatory T cells in long-lasting Graves disease. Time point here: newly diagnosed GD, antithyroid drugs for less than 3 months. Extracted RNA from PBMCs served as the source of the TCR library. TCR beta libraries were built with iRepertoire HTBI primers and Arm-PCR of CDR3 regions. A single record per CDR3 protein comes from TCRdb applying MiXCR to the multiplex PCR reads. The repertoire holds 300,000 to 400,000 distinct CDR3 sequences, with 16% as singletons. These same data were also listed under a study on T cells in Graves' hyperthyroidism and ophthalmopathy.

The source was peripheral blood mononuclear cells (PBMCs), collected at new diagnosis, from a patient treated with antithyroid drugs. The receptors originated from a man in his forties with Graves disease.

This clonotype was observed a few times. The chain has TRBV4-1 and TRBJ2-1, with D tentatively TRBD1 (6 bases). The CDR3 loop spans 17 amino acids. V dropped 1 base and J dropped 8 bases, with 21 bases sitting between them. Germline values: CDR1 MGHRA, CDR2 YSYEKL. In nucleotides, the CDR3 is TGCGCCAGCAGCCAAGCACCGGGACAAATTTTGTATGATGAGCAGTTCTTC. It yields the protein CASSQAPGQILYDEQFF.

This clonotype was recorded many times. The rearrangement joins TRBV30 to TRBJ1-3, with TRBD1 as a possible D gene (6 bases). Trimming took off 0 bases at V and 4 bases at J, with 16 bases between the two ends. This CDR3 region has 16 residues. The V gene's germline CDR1 is GTSNPN and CDR2 SVGIG (reference sequence). This chain's CDR3 is CAWSVLPLGTGNTIYF. The CDR3 bases are TGTGCCTGGAGTGTACTACCCCTCGGGACAGGAAACACCATATATTTT.

This clonotype has ten or more counts. The chain employs TRBV24-1 and TRBJ1-1; 7 bases line up with TRBD1. With 4 bases clipped from V and 5 bases from J, the junction kept 9 bases outside the gene matches. The CDR3 is 15 amino acids. Germline V gives CDR1 KGHDR, CDR2 SFDVKD. The CDR3 here is CATSDANRGETEAFF. The CDR3 DNA reads as TGTGCCACCAGTGACGCAAACAGGGGAGAGACTGAAGCTTTCTTT.

This chain uses TRBV19 with TRBJ2-1; D is uncertain. The ends were cut back, 6 bases at V and 0 bases at J, with 6 bases in the middle. Germline CDR1 is LNHDA and CDR2 is SQIVND (reference sequence). This CDR3 contains 13 residues. The CDR3 here is CASRAVSYNEQFF. Here the CDR3 DNA reads TGTGCCAGTAGAGCTGTCTCCTACAATGAGCAGTTCTTC.

This clonotype was counted many times. The J gene is TRBJ1-5, the V gene TRBV5-6; D unresolved. Trimming took off 2 bases at V and 3 bases at J, with 6 bases between the two ends. Germline lookup yields CDR1 SGHDT and CDR2 YYEEEE. This CDR3 is built from 13 residues. The CDR3 nucleotides read TGTGCCAGCAGCTTCGGATACAATCAGCCCCAGCATTTT. As protein: CASSFGYNQPQHF.

This clonotype has at least ten counts. The genes are TRBV6-2 or TRBV6-3 and TRBJ2-7; D is uncertain. Germline CDR1 reads MNHEY; CDR2 reads SVGEGT. V was clipped by 2 bases and J by 2 bases, with 7 bases between them. The CDR3 is 13 amino acids. CDR3 in amino acids: CASSYAQAYEQYF. CDR3 in DNA: TGTGCCAGCAGTTACGCGCAGGCCTACGAGCAGTACTTC.

In this sample, this clonotype turned up many times. The chain employs TRBV28 and TRBJ1-6, with a possible D match to TRBD1 (6 bases). The germline V gene encodes CDR1 MDHEN and CDR2 SYDVKM. The CDR3 sequence is 15 residues long. V was cut by 7 bases and J by 8 bases, with 18 bases left in between. This chain's CDR3 is CASNLRGAEDSPLHF. CDR3 nucleotide sequence: TGTGCCAGCAACCTGAGGGGGGCAGAGGATTCACCCCTCCACTTT.

Notes on this clonotype: A read error may explain this, as a much larger clone is one base away. This chain connects TRBV18 to TRBJ2-5, with D perhaps TRBD1 (6 bases). The CDR3 loop spans 16 amino acids. CDR1 and CDR2 (germline): KGHSH, LQKENI. The CDR3 protein is CASSPNPGTTAETRYF. DNA for the CDR3: TGTGCCAGCTCACCAAATCCCGGGACAACGGCCGAGACCCGGTACTTC.

With regard to this clonotype: One base away lies a much larger clone, so this may be a sequencing read error. V and J are TRBV27 and TRBJ2-1; the match to TRBD1 covers 7 bases. The germline gives CDR1 MNHEY, CDR2 SMNVEV (reference sequence). The CDR3 covers 15 residues. The CDR3 coding sequence is TGTGCCGGCAGGTCAGGGGGTCCCATCTACAATGAGCAGTTCTTC. This codes for CAGRSGGPIYNEQFF.

At least ten counts were recorded for this clonotype. The V and J genes are TRBV6-5 and TRBJ1-1; 12 bases are a match to TRBD1. Germline V gene sequence: CDR1 MNHEY, CDR2 SVGAGI. J gave up 4 bases and V 4 bases, and 4 bases lay outside the gene matches. The CDR3 is 15 residues long. The chain's CDR3 is CASSSGQGAATEAFF. Here the CDR3 DNA reads TGTGCCAGCAGTTCGGGACAGGGGGCGGCCACTGAAGCTTTCTTT.

This clonotype has a count of ten or more. This sequence joins TRBV6-2 or TRBV6-3 and TRBJ2-3; D uncertain. This CDR3 contains 11 residues. V lost 7 bases to trimming and J lost 5 bases, with 7 bases between them. Germline V lookup: CDR1 MNHEY, CDR2 SVGEGT. The DNA of the CDR3 is TGTGCCAGCACTAAGCGAGATACGCAGTATTTT. Translation: CASTKRDTQYF.

At least ten counts were recorded for this clonotype. The chain is built from TRBV6-2 or TRBV6-3 and TRBJ2-7; maybe TRBD1 (6 bases). CDR1 and CDR2 from the germline V gene are MNHEY and SVGEGT. V lost 8 bases and J lost 4, with 18 bases in between. The CDR3 contains 14 residues. CDR3 DNA sequence: TGTGCCAGCTTTACCTCGACAGGCATGTACGAGCAGTACTTC. Translation gives CASFTSTGMYEQYF.

V is TRBV18 and J is TRBJ1-3; D is unclear. Trimming took 0 bases from V and 0 from J, leaving 15 bases between them. Germline loops: CDR1 KGHSH, CDR2 LQKENI. The CDR3 has 18 residues. CDR3 bases: TGTGCCAGCTCACCACCGGACTGGTCCTGGAACTCTGGAAACACCATATATTTT. Protein: CASSPPDWSWNSGNTIYF. Together with reference TRBV18 and TRBJ1-3, the CDR3 gives the full variable domain: NAGVMQNPRHLVRRRGQEARLRCSPMKGHSHVYWYRQLPEEGLKFMVYLQKENIIDESGMPKERFSAEFPKEGPSILRIQQVVRGDSAAYFCASSPPDWSWNSGNTIYFGEGSWLTVV.

This clonotype was seen a few times. J is TRBJ2-5 and V is TRBV6-5; the D is unclear. Trimming removed 2 bases at V and 1 base at J, with 8 bases between. The CDR3 totals 14 residues. Germline loops: CDR1 MNHEY, CDR2 SVGAGI. The CDR3 spells CASSYGPSQETQYF. Written as DNA, the CDR3 is TGTGCCAGCAGTTACGGTCCGTCCCAAGAGACCCAGTACTTC.